The rows below give T cell receptor beta chains drawn from one sample of a study of blood T cell repertoires in COVID-19. The method was immunoSEQ multiplex PCR; TCRdb's version includes in-frame clones alone and lacks a portion of them. Of approximately 280,000 clones in the sample, 75% to 85% are singletons; the top ten hold around 5.5%. Material: peripheral blood. These receptors were collected from a man in his fifties or sixties with active or convalescent COVID-19. Both conserved end residues are part of each CDR3. The order of the fields is clone size, J gene, V gene, D gene, CDR3 length, CDR3 DNA, CDR3 protein. A D gene is named only where the DNA matches it firmly. The size field is filled for only some rows; it gives once, few, many or a size class.

clone size: -; J gene: TRBJ1-2; V gene: TRBV29-1; D gene: -; CDR3 length: 11; CDR3 DNA: TGCAGCGTTGTCAGTAACTATGGCTACACCTTC; CDR3 protein: CSVVSNYGYTF
clone size: -; J gene: TRBJ2-3; V gene: TRBV3-1/TRBV3-2; D gene: -; CDR3 length: 12; CDR3 DNA: TGTGCCAGCAGCCAAGAGGGTAGCCAGCAGTATTTT; CDR3 protein: CASSQEGSQQYF
clone size: -; J gene: TRBJ2-2; V gene: TRBV30; D gene: -; CDR3 length: 13; CDR3 DNA: TGTGCCTGGAGTCACAGGGTCACCGGGGAGCTGTTTTTT; CDR3 protein: CAWSHRVTGELFF
clone size: many; J gene: TRBJ2-7; V gene: TRBV5-5; D gene: TRBD2; CDR3 length: 17; CDR3 DNA: TGTGCCAGCAGCTCGAACCTTCTAGCGGGAGAATCCTACGAGCAGTACTTC; CDR3 protein: CASSSNLLAGESYEQYF
clone size: -; J gene: TRBJ2-3; V gene: TRBV5-6; D gene: -; CDR3 length: 15; CDR3 DNA: TGTGCCAGCAGCTTTAGCGGTCACCCTCCAGATACGCAGTATTTT; CDR3 protein: CASSFSGHPPDTQYF
clone size: once; J gene: TRBJ1-1; V gene: TRBV13; D gene: -; CDR3 length: 13; CDR3 DNA: TGTGCCAGCAGCTTTTTTGGGGGGGCTGAAGCTTTCTTT; CDR3 protein: CASSFFGGAEAFF
clone size: -; J gene: TRBJ1-1; V gene: TRBV11-2; D gene: -; CDR3 length: 15; CDR3 DNA: TGTGCCAGCAGCTTAGGCGGGGTGACGACCACTGAAGCTTTCTTT; CDR3 protein: CASSLGGVTTTEAFF
clone size: -; J gene: TRBJ1-4; V gene: TRBV6-5; D gene: -; CDR3 length: 13; CDR3 DNA: TGTGCCAGCCGGCTGTCGGCGGATGAAAAACTGTTTTTT; CDR3 protein: CASRLSADEKLFF
clone size: -; J gene: TRBJ2-7; V gene: TRBV6-5; D gene: TRBD2; CDR3 length: 13; CDR3 DNA: TGTGCCAGCAGTTACGTAGCGGGCTACGAGCAGTACTTC; CDR3 protein: CASSYVAGYEQYF
clone size: -; J gene: TRBJ2-1; V gene: TRBV30; D gene: -; CDR3 length: 11; CDR3 DNA: TGTGCCTGTAGCGTCTACAATGAGCAGTTCTTC; CDR3 protein: CACSVYNEQFF
clone size: -; J gene: TRBJ2-1; V gene: TRBV3-1/TRBV3-2; D gene: TRBD2; CDR3 length: 17; CDR3 DNA: TGTGCCAGCAGCCAACTTAGCGGGAGGACCTCCTACAATGAGCAGTTCTTC; CDR3 protein: CASSQLSGRTSYNEQFF
clone size: -; J gene: TRBJ2-2; V gene: TRBV12-3/TRBV12-4; D gene: TRBD1; CDR3 length: 13; CDR3 DNA: TGTGCCAGCAGGGGACAGAACTACGGGGAGCTGTTTTTT; CDR3 protein: CASRGQNYGELFF
clone size: -; J gene: TRBJ1-3; V gene: TRBV7-9; D gene: -; CDR3 length: 14; CDR3 DNA: TGTGCCAGCAGCTTTGAACTCTCTGGAAACACCATATATTTT; CDR3 protein: CASSFELSGNTIYF
clone size: once; J gene: TRBJ2-3; V gene: TRBV7-2; D gene: TRBD2; CDR3 length: 18; CDR3 DNA: TGTGCCAGCAGCCCCCGGGGTAGCGGGAGGGCCCTCACAGATACGCAGTATTTT; CDR3 protein: CASSPRGSGRALTDTQYF
clone size: -; J gene: TRBJ2-7; V gene: TRBV18; D gene: -; CDR3 length: 13; CDR3 DNA: TGTGCCAGCTCCCGGGACATATCCTACGAGCAGTACTTC; CDR3 protein: CASSRDISYEQYF
clone size: -; J gene: TRBJ1-3; V gene: TRBV9; D gene: TRBD1; CDR3 length: 16; CDR3 DNA: TGTGCCAGCAGCGTAGCCGACAGGGCGGGTGGAAACACCATATATTTT; CDR3 protein: CASSVADRAGGNTIYF
clone size: -; J gene: TRBJ2-7; V gene: TRBV6-6; D gene: -; CDR3 length: 13; CDR3 DNA: TGTGCCAGCAGCCGTGGTGACTACTACGAGCAGTACTTC; CDR3 protein: CASSRGDYYEQYF
clone size: -; J gene: TRBJ2-5; V gene: TRBV28; D gene: TRBD1; CDR3 length: 15; CDR3 DNA: TGTGCCAGCAGTAATGGACAGGGGGCTGGGGAGACCCAGTACTTC; CDR3 protein: CASSNGQGAGETQYF
clone size: -; J gene: TRBJ1-5; V gene: TRBV9; D gene: -; CDR3 length: 15; CDR3 DNA: TGTGCCAGCAGCGCAACAGGGTTTAGCAATCAGCCCCAGCATTTT; CDR3 protein: CASSATGFSNQPQHF
clone size: -; J gene: TRBJ2-1; V gene: TRBV7-9; D gene: -; CDR3 length: 16; CDR3 DNA: TGTGCCAGCAGCCCCCCTGGAGGTAGCTCCTACAATGAGCAGTTCTTC; CDR3 protein: CASSPPGGSSYNEQFF